This entry lists 5 T cell receptor beta chains sequenced from one sample in a study of cytomegalovirus exposure and HLA in healthy donors. Assay: immunoSEQ multiplex PCR; the TCRdb copy retains only in-frame clones and omits some. The table includes fewer than 350,000 clones, 85% to 90% detected once. Source material: PBMCs. The origin of the receptors is a young woman in good health and CMV-seronegative.

As concerns this clone: In the same sample, other DNA sequences code for this CDR3. This chain joins TRBV13 and TRBJ2-7; TRBD1 matches 7 bases. The CDR3 contains 11 residues. The trim removed 1 base at V and 10 bases at J, leaving 1 base unmatched. CDR1 and CDR2 (germline): PRHDT, FYEKMQ (reference sequence). CDR3 DNA: TGTGCCAGCAGCTTAGACAGGGGACAGTACTTC. Translated, it gives CASSLDRGQYF.

The chain employs TRBV6-4 and TRBJ1-6, with a tentative D call TRBD1 (5 bases). V lost 5 bases, J lost 7 bases, and 12 bases lay in between. The CDR3 covers 14 residues. In germline, CDR1 is MRHNA, CDR2 SNTAGT. The CDR3 region is CASSINRWNSPLHF. CDR3 nucleotide sequence: TGTGCCAGCAGTATTAACAGGTGGAATTCACCCCTCCACTTT.

V is TRBV7-2 and J is TRBJ1-5, with no clear D. The length of the CDR3 is 17 residues. V was shortened by 2 bases and J by 3 bases, with 17 bases between the two germline ends. Germline-derived CDR1 and CDR2 are SGHTA and FQGNSA. The CDR3 DNA reads TGTGCCAGCAGCTTAAAGGTGCCGGGAGTCCTCAATCAGCCCCAGCATTTT. Its protein is CASSLKVPGVLNQPQHF. Together with reference TRBV7-2 and TRBJ1-5, the CDR3 gives the full variable domain: GAGVSQSPSNKVTEKGKDVELRCDPISGHTALYWYRQSLGQGLEFLIYFQGNSAPDKSGLPSDRFSAERTGGSVSTLTIQRTQQEDSAVYLCASSLKVPGVLNQPQHFGDGTRLSIL.

The V gene is TRBV29-1, the J gene TRBJ2-5, with 7 nucleotides matching TRBD2. J gave up 5 bases and V 8 bases, and 11 bases lay outside the gene matches. This CDR3 comprises 13 residues. CDR1 is SQVTM and CDR2 is ANQGSEA in the germline V gene. The CDR3 is CSSQPIGGETQYF. The CDR3 bases are TGCAGCTCGCAGCCAATCGGGGGGGAGACCCAGTACTTC.

The V gene is TRBV6-6, the J gene TRBJ2-3, with a possible D match to TRBD1 (6 bases). The germline V gene encodes CDR1 MNHNY and CDR2 SVGAGI (reference sequence). This CDR3 spans 15 amino acids. The V gene lost 6 bases and the J gene lost 5 bases, with 18 bases spanning the gap. DNA of the CDR3: TGTGCCAGCAGCCCAAGGGACAAGGGCAAAGATACGCAGTATTTT. It specifies CASSPRDKGKDTQYF.